Listed below are T cell receptor beta chains from one sample, sequenced in a study of blood T cell repertoires in COVID-19. Measured with immunoSEQ multiplex PCR; TCRdb has only the in-frame clones, and not every one. The data contain approximately 240,000 clones, 83% of them singletons. Sample: peripheral blood. The receptors were gathered from a human donor in a cohort sampled during active COVID-19. CDR3s include the opening cysteine and the closing phenylalanine or tryptophan. A D gene is named only where the DNA matches it firmly. Some rows have no size entry. The others give once, few or many, or a class for an expanded clone.

D: NA; J: TRBJ2-5; size: NA; V: TRBV4-2; DNA: TGTGCCAGCAGCCCCCACGGGGGGCGAGGGCAAGAGACCCAGTACTTC; CDR3: CASSPHGGRGQETQYF
D: NA; J: TRBJ2-1; size: NA; V: TRBV10-1; DNA: TGCGCCAGCGGAGCAAGCGGGCGTAACAATGAGCAGTTCTTC; CDR3: CASGASGRNNEQFF
D: NA; J: TRBJ2-7; size: few; V: TRBV4-2; DNA: TGTGCCAGCAGCCAAGGCACGACGGGAGTGGGGGAGCAGTACTTC; CDR3: CASSQGTTGVGEQYF
D: TRBD1; J: TRBJ2-3; size: NA; V: TRBV25-1; DNA: TGTGCCAGCAGTGAATTGGCAGGGGGTTTCCAATCAAATACGCAGTATTTT; CDR3: CASSELAGGFQSNTQYF
D: TRBD1; J: TRBJ2-1; size: NA; V: TRBV6-6; DNA: TGTGCCAGCAGTGACCCGACAGGGGCGTGGGGTGAGCAGTTCTTC; CDR3: CASSDPTGAWGEQFF
D: NA; J: TRBJ1-3; size: NA; V: TRBV6-5; DNA: TGTGCCAGCCAAGGAAACACCATATATTTT; CDR3: CASQGNTIYF
D: NA; J: TRBJ2-7; size: few; V: TRBV12-1; DNA: TGTGCCAGCAGCCACGGGATGCTCTACGAGCAGTACTTC; CDR3: CASSHGMLYEQYF
D: TRBD1; J: TRBJ1-4; size: NA; V: TRBV19; DNA: TGTGCCAGTAGTACACGGACAGGGGTGACAACTAATGAAAAACTGTTTTTT; CDR3: CASSTRTGVTTNEKLFF
D: NA; J: TRBJ2-7; size: once; V: TRBV27; DNA: TGTGCCAGCAGCCCACTAGAGACCGCGCACGAGCAGTACTTC; CDR3: CASSPLETAHEQYF
D: TRBD2; J: TRBJ2-2; size: NA; V: TRBV6-5; DNA: TGTGCCAGCAGTAGCGGGAAGTTCACCGGGGAGCTGTTTTTT; CDR3: CASSSGKFTGELFF
D: NA; J: TRBJ1-2; size: few; V: TRBV3-1/TRBV3-2; DNA: TGTGCCAGCAGCCAAGATGGAGGGGCGCGGTATGGCTACACCTTC; CDR3: CASSQDGGARYGYTF
D: TRBD2; J: TRBJ2-1; size: once; V: TRBV20-1; DNA: TGCAGTGCTAGTGTGACTAGCGGGAGGGGGGAGCAGTTCTTC; CDR3: CSASVTSGRGEQFF
D: TRBD2; J: TRBJ2-1; size: NA; V: TRBV6-5; DNA: TGTGCCAGCAGGGGGACGGGGGGCAATGAGCAGTTCTTC; CDR3: CASRGTGGNEQFF
D: TRBD2; J: TRBJ2-3; size: NA; V: TRBV27; DNA: TGTGCCAGCAGTTTCAACGGCGGGAGGGTTACAACAGATACGCAGTATTTT; CDR3: CASSFNGGRVTTDTQYF
D: NA; J: TRBJ2-5; size: NA; V: TRBV11-3; DNA: TGTGCCAGCAGCTTACGGGTGGGAGAGACCCAGTACTTC; CDR3: CASSLRVGETQYF
D: NA; J: TRBJ1-4; size: NA; V: TRBV5-5; DNA: TGTGCCAGCAGCTTGACTTTTCAGGGAGGTATGCTGTTTTTT; CDR3: CASSLTFQGGMLFF
D: TRBD1; J: TRBJ2-7; size: NA; V: TRBV5-1; DNA: TGCGCCAGCAGCGGCGGGACAGGGAGCCCCTCCTACGAGCAGTACTTC; CDR3: CASSGGTGSPSYEQYF
D: TRBD1; J: TRBJ1-2; size: NA; V: TRBV18; DNA: TGTGCCAGCTCACCACCGGGGACAGTCGTCGCTAACTATGGCTACACCTTC; CDR3: CASSPPGTVVANYGYTF
D: NA; J: TRBJ2-4; size: NA; V: TRBV14; DNA: TGTGCCAGCAGCCAAGCCGGGGTAGCCAAAAACATTCAGTACTTC; CDR3: CASSQAGVAKNIQYF
D: NA; J: TRBJ2-2; size: NA; V: TRBV29-1; DNA: TGCAGCGTTGAAGCTACAGGGACCGGGGAGCTGTTTTTT; CDR3: CSVEATGTGELFF
D: NA; J: TRBJ1-5; size: once; V: TRBV6-5; DNA: TGTGCCAGCAGTTTTGACAGGCCCCAGCATTTT; CDR3: CASSFDRPQHF
D: TRBD2; J: TRBJ2-1; size: once; V: TRBV5-1; DNA: TGCGCCAGCAGCTTCCCGACTAGCGGGGAATACAATGAGCAGTTCTTC; CDR3: CASSFPTSGEYNEQFF
D: NA; J: TRBJ1-2; size: NA; V: TRBV27; DNA: TGTGCCAGCAGTTTACCTACTACCGCAAATATACAAAAAGCTAACTATGGCTACACCTTC; CDR3: CASSLPTTANIQKANYGYTF
D: NA; J: TRBJ2-3; size: NA; V: TRBV9; DNA: TGTGCCAGCAGCAAACCAGGGGAAGATACGCAGTATTTT; CDR3: CASSKPGEDTQYF
D: TRBD2; J: TRBJ2-1; size: NA; V: TRBV9; DNA: TGTGCCAGCAGCGTTACTAGCGGGAGCCACAATGAGCAGTTCTTC; CDR3: CASSVTSGSHNEQFF
D: NA; J: TRBJ1-2; size: NA; V: TRBV5-1; DNA: TGCGCCAGCAGCTTGGACATAGAGGGCTATGGCTACACCTTC; CDR3: CASSLDIEGYGYTF
D: TRBD1; J: TRBJ1-2; size: NA; V: TRBV20-1; DNA: TGCAGTGCTAGTCAGGGGGTTAACTATGGCTACACCTTC; CDR3: CSASQGVNYGYTF
D: TRBD1; J: TRBJ2-7; size: NA; V: TRBV19; DNA: TGTGCCAGTACCCCGGGACAGGGGCGTCAGGAGCAGTACTTC; CDR3: CASTPGQGRQEQYF
D: TRBD1; J: TRBJ2-7; size: NA; V: TRBV6-5; DNA: TGTGCCAGCCGCGCAGGACAGGCCACCTCCTACGAGCAGTACTTC; CDR3: CASRAGQATSYEQYF
D: NA; J: TRBJ2-2; size: NA; V: TRBV5-1; DNA: TGCGCCAGCAGCTTGGCTTCCTCCGGGGAGCTGTTTTTT; CDR3: CASSLASSGELFF
D: TRBD1; J: TRBJ2-7; size: NA; V: TRBV5-1; DNA: TGCGCCAGCAGCTTGGGAAGGACAGGGACCTACGAGCAGTACTTC; CDR3: CASSLGRTGTYEQYF
D: NA; J: TRBJ1-1; size: NA; V: TRBV7-9; DNA: TGTGCCAGCAGCTTAGGAAGGGAGGACACTGAAGCTTTCTTT; CDR3: CASSLGREDTEAFF
D: TRBD2; J: TRBJ2-7; size: NA; V: TRBV28; DNA: TGTGCCAGCAGTGCCGGGGGGTACGAGCAGTACTTC; CDR3: CASSAGGYEQYF
D: TRBD2; J: TRBJ2-3; size: few; V: TRBV5-6; DNA: TGTGCCAGCAGTTATGCCGGGACTAGCGGAGCACTTACGCAGTATTTT; CDR3: CASSYAGTSGALTQYF
D: TRBD2; J: TRBJ2-7; size: NA; V: TRBV2; DNA: TGTGCCAGCAGCGGACTAGCGGGGACCTACGAGCAGTACTTC; CDR3: CASSGLAGTYEQYF
D: NA; J: TRBJ1-5; size: NA; V: TRBV19; DNA: TGTGCCAGTACCTCGCAAGTAGGGGTAGATCAGCCCCAGCATTTT; CDR3: CASTSQVGVDQPQHF
D: TRBD1; J: TRBJ1-5; size: NA; V: TRBV7-2; DNA: TGTGCCAGCAGCTTGCGGTGGACAGGGGCTTATAGCAATCAGCCCCAGCATTTT; CDR3: CASSLRWTGAYSNQPQHF
D: TRBD1; J: TRBJ1-2; size: few; V: TRBV24-1; DNA: TGTGCCACCAGTGACAACAGGGGGCAGAGCTATGGCTACACCTTC; CDR3: CATSDNRGQSYGYTF
D: TRBD2; J: TRBJ2-1; size: NA; V: TRBV10-3; DNA: TGTGCCATCATGAGATCGGGACTAGCGGGATCTGGGGAGCAGTTCTTC; CDR3: CAIMRSGLAGSGEQFF
D: TRBD1; J: TRBJ1-2; size: NA; V: TRBV27; DNA: TGTGCCAGCAGTTTATCGCCGACAGGGGCCTATGGCTACACCTTC; CDR3: CASSLSPTGAYGYTF
D: NA; J: TRBJ2-7; size: once; V: TRBV14; DNA: TGTGCCAGCAGCCAAGTCGGCGGGTACTACGAGCAGTACTTC; CDR3: CASSQVGGYYEQYF